This T cell receptor beta chain derives from a study of cytomegalovirus exposure and HLA in healthy donors. Study-level information: A prior study identified 110 million or so unique TCR beta sequences from roughly 180 million T cells. Overall study results and limits: It has been reported that TCR beta sequences accurately predicted the HLA-A and HLA-B alleles of most subjects.

Trimming stripped 1 base from V and 6 bases from J, with 11 bases between. In germline, CDR1 is SGHDN, CDR2 FVKESK. CDR3 length equals 14 residues. Of note for this clone: The antigen is undetermined.

With 60 Vbeta and 13 Jbeta primers, the PCR was carried out. The data were produced by immunoSEQ multiplex PCR, yet TCRdb's version contains in-frame clones alone and is incomplete. The sample contains fewer than 120,000 clones, 76% of which appear only once. The rearrangement joins TRBV14 to TRBJ2-3; D possibly corresponds to TRBD2 (6 bases). This sequence originates from a man aged 25 to 40 in good health and CMV-seropositive. The sample comprised PBMCs. The CDR3 DNA reads TGTGCCAGCAGCCAAGTCCGGAGGGGTGATACGCAGTATTTT. It translates to CASSQVRRGDTQYF. The whole variable domain, filled in from reference TRBV14 and TRBJ2-3, reads EAGVTQFPSHSVIEKGQTVTLRCDPISGHDNLYWYRRVMGKEIKFLLHFVKESKQDESGMPNNRFLAERTGGTYSTLKVQPAELEDSGVYFCASSQVRRGDTQYFGPGTRLTVL.